This T cell receptor (beta chain) was captured by sequencing in a study of T cells in Graves' hyperthyroidism and ophthalmopathy. CDR3 length: 13 amino acids. Looked up from germline, CDR1 is SQVTM and CDR2 is ANQGSEA. The V and J ends lost 3 bases and 5 bases respectively, with 11 bases between them. There were TCR beta CDR3 regions amplified from RNA transcripts. RT-PCR in the first round (using the HTBI primer set) targeted the TCR CDR3. TCRdb redid the calling of the multiplex PCR reads with MiXCR, one entry per CDR3 protein. Of nearly 750,000 distinct CDR3 sequences detected, roughly 32% appear once; the ten largest clones hold less than 40%. There are many counts of this clonotype.

Sample: blood. The sequence came from a woman aged 40 to 55 with Graves' hyperthyroidism. The V call is TRBV29-1, the J call TRBJ1-5; no definite D call. CDR3 region: CSVESTEDQPQHF. CDR3 DNA sequence: TGCAGCGTTGAGTCGACTGAGGATCAGCCCCAGCATTTT.